This paragraph reports one TCR beta chain. Its specificity is not known. Compared with germline, one end of the junction differs, possibly owing to a read error. This sample is drawn from a study of tumor-infiltrating lymphocytes in primary liver carcinoma. Study details: T1-T3 N0M0 was the stage of the tumors, which were about 4.2 to 10 cm across. Study outcomes and limitations: Blood's top-250-clone fraction was significantly lower than that of tumors (p = 0.039).

Alongside blood RNA obtained from unsorted whole blood, germline DNA was also extracted. Priming with a constant-region primer yielded TCR beta cDNA from approximately 500 ng total RNA. TCR beta libraries came from three nested multiplex PCR rounds using slightly modified ARM-PCR. Using its own MiXCR run on the multiplex PCR reads, TCRdb lists one record per CDR3 protein. Counted here are fewer than 350,000 distinct CDR3 sequences, 50% to 70% occurring once; the ten biggest clones make up around 9.5%. The source material was peripheral blood. The sequence was obtained from a man between 40 and 49 years old with primary liver carcinoma and hepatitis B virus infection.

The CDR3 DNA reads as TGTGTCAGCACTTCGACAGGGGGCGCGGATTCACCCCTCCACTTT. Its translation is CVSTSTGGADSPLHF. The genes are TRBV12-3 or TRBV12-4 and TRBJ1-6, with 10 bases matching TRBD1. The CDR3 spans 15 residues.